This T cell receptor (beta chain) was sequenced in a study of CDR3 diversity in severe acne. This CDR3 is built from 16 residues. Per germline, CDR1 SGHTA and CDR2 FQGTGA. Germline trimming cut 5 bases from V and 0 bases from J; bases unmatched to any gene: 4. MiXCR, run by TCRdb on the PCR reads, gives a single entry per CDR3 protein. The sample has almost 85,000 distinct CDR3 sequences, around 49% seen once. The source material was blood. This TCR was recovered from a male donor in good health, without acne. V is TRBV7-3 and J is TRBJ2-3; 11 bases fit TRBD2. The DNA for the CDR3 is TGTGCCAGCAGCCTTAGCGGGGGGGCCAGCACAGATACGCAGTATTTT. Translating gives CASSLSGGASTDTQYF.